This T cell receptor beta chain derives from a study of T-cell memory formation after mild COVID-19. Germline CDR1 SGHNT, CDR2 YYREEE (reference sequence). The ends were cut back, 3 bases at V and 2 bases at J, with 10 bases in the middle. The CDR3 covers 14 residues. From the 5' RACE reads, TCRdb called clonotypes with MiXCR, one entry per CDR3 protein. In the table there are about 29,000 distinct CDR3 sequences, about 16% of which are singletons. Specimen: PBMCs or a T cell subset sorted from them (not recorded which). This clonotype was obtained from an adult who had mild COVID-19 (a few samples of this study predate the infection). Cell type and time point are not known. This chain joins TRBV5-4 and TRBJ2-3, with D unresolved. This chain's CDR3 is CASSSSLDTDTQYF. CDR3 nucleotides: TGTGCCAGCAGCTCGTCCCTTGACACAGATACGCAGTATTTT.